The next 20 T cell receptor beta chains were all read from a single sample in a study of blood T cells in healthy people across ages. Next came a second PCR, run for about 7 to 12 cycles, which used a sample-barcoded 5' primer along with a J-beta primer mix. Each CDR3 protein gets one entry after TCRdb re-called the 5' RACE reads with MiXCR. Of hundreds of thousands of distinct CDR3 sequences in the sample, roughly 64% are singletons; the top ten hold over 20%. The sequencing input was blood. The receptor source for this set is a man aged 30 to 39 in good health.

This clonotype was seen more than once but under ten times. The chain carries TRBV7-2 and TRBJ1-1; 7 nucleotides line up with TRBD1. The CDR3 covers 13 residues. The V and J ends lost 3 bases and 10 bases, in that order; junction bases with no gene match: 8. Germline V CDR1 and CDR2: SGHTA, FQGNSA. CDR3 bases: TGTGCCAGCAGCTTTTCGGGGCGACAGGGAGCTTTCTTT. Its protein product is CASSFSGRQGAFF.

This chain connects TRBV20-1 to TRBJ2-7; tentative D call: TRBD1 (6 bases). Germline loops: CDR1 DFQATT, CDR2 SNEGSKA (reference sequence). CDR3 length equals 13 residues. CDR3 sequence (DNA): TGCAGGAGCCAGGACAGCGACTCCTACGAGCAGTACTTC. This gives the protein CRSQDSDSYEQYF.

V gene TRBV5-1 combines with J gene TRBJ2-3; TRBD1 matches at 9 bases. The CDR3 contains 16 residues. With 1 base clipped from V and 2 bases from J, the junction kept 5 bases outside the gene matches. Per the germline V gene, CDR1 is SGHRS and CDR2 is YFSETQ. The CDR3 sequence: CASSLSNRGPTDTQYF. The DNA for the CDR3 is TGCGCCAGCAGCTTGTCTAACAGGGGGCCCACAGATACGCAGTATTTT. Variable domain in full (rest from reference TRBV5-1 and TRBJ2-3): KAGVTQTPRYLIKTRGQQVTLSCSPISGHRSVSWYQQTPGQGLQFLFEYFSETQRNKGNFPGRFSGRQFSNSRSEMNVSTLELGDSALYLCASSLSNRGPTDTQYFGPGTRLTVL.

This chain uses TRBV7-3 with TRBJ2-1; D call uncertain. Germline V gene lookup returns CDR1 SGHTA and CDR2 FQGTGA. V lost 3 bases and J lost 2, with 11 bases in between. The CDR3 contains 15 residues. The CDR3 DNA reads as TGTGCCAGCAGCTTCATAGGAAACCCCTACAATGAGCAGTTCTTC. Encoded protein: CASSFIGNPYNEQFF.

This clonotype appeared a few times. The chain combines TRBV7-2 with TRBJ2-1; 12 bases align to TRBD2. CDR1 and CDR2 (germline): SGHTA, FQGNSA. The CDR3 has 17 residues. Losses at the gene ends were 4 bases for V and 9 bases for J; bases not matched to a gene: 13. CDR3 nucleotides: TGTGCCAGCAGCTCCGGGGGGCTAGCGGGGGGGCTGGGTGAGCAGTTCTTC. This encodes CASSSGGLAGGLGEQFF.

The V call is TRBV15, the J call TRBJ2-3; 10 bases agree with TRBD1. V was clipped by 7 bases and J by 4 bases; unmatched bases: 8. Per germline, CDR1 LNHNV and CDR2 YYDKDF (reference sequence). The CDR3 totals 15 residues. CDR3 region: CATNQGQGRPDTQYF. The CDR3, as DNA: TGTGCCACCAACCAGGGACAGGGGAGGCCAGATACGCAGTATTTT.

This clonotype appeared a few times. The CDR3 DNA follows: TGCGCCAGTACCTACGAGCAGTACTTC. This codes for CASTYEQYF. V gene TRBV5-1 combines with J gene TRBJ2-7; D unresolved. Trimming stripped 8 bases from V and 2 bases from J, with 2 bases between. This CDR3 is built from 9 residues. The germline CDR1 and CDR2 sequences are SGHRS and YFSETQ.

The rearrangement joins TRBV12-3 or TRBV12-4 to TRBJ1-5; unclear D gene. The CDR3 contains 15 residues. The V end was cut by 1 base, the J end by 0 bases, with 7 bases between. The CDR3: CASSLGRISNQPQHF. DNA of the CDR3: TGTGCCAGCAGTTTAGGGAGAATTAGCAATCAGCCCCAGCATTTT.

The rearrangement links TRBV6-1 to TRBJ2-4; a weak D match, TRBD2 (5 bases). The assigned J gene may be wrong: the sequence end matches TRBJ2-5 better. The CDR3 is made up of 12 amino acids. Germline CDR1 is MNHNS and CDR2 is SASEGT. The chain's CDR3 is CASASRKETQYF. The DNA for the CDR3 is TGTGCCAGCGCTAGCAGGAAAGAGACCCAGTACTTC.

Concerning this clonotype: A single base separates this from a much larger clone, so it may be a read error. The genes are TRBV7-2 and TRBJ2-3; 12 nucleotides match TRBD2. This CDR3 comprises 19 residues. V lost 6 bases, J lost 1 base, and 14 bases stayed unmatched. Germline V lookup: CDR1 SGHTA, CDR2 FQGNSA. In DNA, the CDR3 is TGTGCCAGCAGTTCCCTCGGCTGGGCTAGCGGGAGGGGCACAGATACGCAGTATTTT. As protein: CASSSLGWASGRGTDTQYF.

The V gene is TRBV20-1, the J gene TRBJ2-1; D is tentatively TRBD1 or TRBD2 (5 bases each). Germline V gene sequence: CDR1 DFQATT, CDR2 SNEGSKA (reference sequence). V was pared by 5 bases and J by 0 bases, with 11 bases between. This CDR3 contains 14 residues. CDR3 in amino acids: CSAGTQSSYNEQFF. CDR3 nucleotide sequence: TGCAGTGCTGGGACCCAGAGCTCCTACAATGAGCAGTTCTTC.

This clonotype was detected only a few times. The V call is TRBV11-2, the J call TRBJ2-1, with D unclear. Deletions cut 0 bases from V and 5 bases from J, with 11 bases between. Germline CDR1 and CDR2: SGHAT and FQNNGV. The CDR3 is 15 amino acids. The CDR3 reads CASSLEWQSNNEQFF. DNA of the CDR3: TGTGCCAGCAGCTTAGAATGGCAGTCTAACAATGAGCAGTTCTTC.

J is TRBJ2-7 and V is TRBV10-2, with 9 bases lining up with TRBD2. The CDR3 sequence is 15 residues long. The trim removed 6 bases at V and 5 bases at J, leaving 11 bases unmatched. Germline V gene data show CDR1 as WSHSY and CDR2 as SAAADI. This chain's CDR3 is CASRSSTSGFHEQYF. DNA for the CDR3: TGCGCCAGCAGAAGTTCTACTAGCGGGTTCCACGAGCAGTACTTC.

The gene calls are TRBV29-1 and TRBJ1-2, with D possibly being TRBD1 (5 bases). Germline V gene sequence: CDR1 SQVTM, CDR2 ANQGSEA. V was pared by 3 bases and J by 2 bases, with 10 bases between. The CDR3 loop spans 13 amino acids. For the CDR3, the DNA is TGCAGCGTTGACAGGGCAGGGAACTATGGCTACACCTTC. This sequence encodes CSVDRAGNYGYTF.

The V and J genes are TRBV4-2 and TRBJ1-6; D is perhaps TRBD1 (5 bases). V shed 1 base and J shed 5 bases, with 9 bases lying between them. The V gene's germline CDR1 is LGHNA and CDR2 YNFKEQ. This CDR3 is 15 amino acids long. The CDR3, as DNA: TGTGCCAGCAGCCAAGGATCAGGGAATAATTCACCCCTCCACTTT. Translating gives CASSQGSGNNSPLHF.

This clonotype has only a few counts. This chain links TRBV7-9 with TRBJ1-2; D is uncertain. The CDR3 runs 14 residues. The germline V gene encodes CDR1 SEHNR and CDR2 FQNEAQ (reference sequence). Trimming took off 3 bases at V and 9 bases at J, with 17 bases between the two ends. The CDR3 spells CASSLRRADGSYTF. DNA of the CDR3: TGTGCCAGCAGCTTGCGTAGGGCCGACGGGAGCTACACCTTC.

This chain links TRBV20-1 with TRBJ1-5, with D possibly TRBD1 on 6 matching bases. The germline gives CDR1 DFQATT, CDR2 SNEGSKA (reference sequence). Trimming took 5 bases from V and 4 from J, leaving 21 bases between them. The CDR3 spans 16 residues. CDR3 loop: CSAGTGRGHPNQPQHF. The CDR3 DNA is TGCAGTGCTGGCACAGGACGGGGGCACCCGAATCAGCCCCAGCATTTT.

This chain joins TRBV21-1 and TRBJ2-6; whether TRBD1, the table's D call, matches the DNA was not checked. TRBV21-1 is described as a pseudogene. The CDR3 sequence is 17 residues long. CDR3 loop: CASSKKRGSSGANVLTF. The DNA for the CDR3 is TGTGCCAGCAGCAAAAAGAGGGGGAGCTCTGGGGCCAACGTCCTGACTTTC.

Here the CDR3 DNA reads TGTGCCAGCAGCTTCGATCCGACAGGCGGCTACGAGCAGTACTTC. This gives the protein CASSFDPTGGYEQYF. V usage is TRBV5-4 and J usage is TRBJ2-4; the D gene is possibly TRBD1 (6 bases). Matching the DNA end better, TRBJ2-7 makes the J call doubtful. Germline V CDR1 and CDR2: SGHNT, YYREEE (reference sequence). The CDR3 extends over 15 amino acids.

This clonotype was seen a handful of times. This chain joins TRBV28 and TRBJ2-4, with D perhaps being TRBD1 or TRBD2 (5 bases each). Gene TRBJ2-7 matches the end of the DNA better, so the J call may be wrong. The length of the CDR3 is 12 residues. Germline V gene sequence: CDR1 MDHEN, CDR2 SYDVKM. The CDR3 is CASSSGGREQYF. CDR3 DNA: TGTGCCAGCAGTTCTGGGGGTCGCGAGCAGTACTTC.